Below are 23 T cell receptor beta chains sequenced from a single sample in a study of T cell changes during pregnancy in multiple sclerosis. Using immunoSEQ multiplex PCR, the repertoire was profiled, and TCRdb retains in-frame clones only, with some absent. The repertoire holds more than 80,000 clones, with more than 80% as singletons. The sequences come from peripheral blood, collected before pregnancy. The receptor set was obtained from a female donor with multiple sclerosis, enrolled in a pregnancy study.

The CDR3 nucleotides read TGTGCCAGCAGCTTAACTCGGGGAGGGTTGAACACTGAAGCTTTCTTT. Its protein product is CASSLTRGGLNTEAFF. The rearrangement joins TRBV7-3 to TRBJ1-1; D is ambiguous. V shed 0 bases and J shed 0 bases, with 11 bases lying between them. The CDR3 is 16 amino acids. Germline CDR1 SGHTA, CDR2 FQGTGA.

The chain couples TRBV14 to TRBJ2-4; 7 nucleotides agree with TRBD1. Per the germline V gene, CDR1 is SGHDN and CDR2 is FVKESK. After removal of 2 bases from V and 8 bases from J, the junction contained 3 bases not matched to a gene. The CDR3 has 13 residues. CDR3 loop: CASSQLQGDIQYF. The CDR3, as DNA: TGTGCCAGCAGCCAATTGCAGGGGGACATTCAGTACTTC.

The chain links TRBV7-9 to TRBJ2-3; D may be TRBD1 (5 bases). CDR1 and CDR2 (germline): SEHNR, FQNEAQ (reference sequence). V was pared by 5 bases and J by 5 bases, with 11 bases between. The CDR3 length is 13 residues. The CDR3, as DNA: TGTGCCAGCAGCCTGAGACAGCAAGATACGCAGTATTTT. Residues: CASSLRQQDTQYF.

This rearrangement joins TRBV13 to TRBJ2-7, with 11 bases lining up with TRBD1. The V and J ends lost 4 bases and 4 bases, in that order; junction bases with no gene match: 9. The CDR3 spans 16 residues. Germline-derived CDR1 and CDR2 are PRHDT and FYEKMQ (reference sequence). DNA for the CDR3: TGTGCCAGCAGCTCCTACTGGGACAGGGGGGGGTACGAGCAGTACTTC. Translating gives CASSSYWDRGGYEQYF.

V is TRBV20-1 and J is TRBJ2-7, with 12 bases that match TRBD2. The CDR3 runs to 11 residues. CDR1 is DFQATT, CDR2 SNEGSKA, per germline (reference sequence). This chain's CDR3 is CGTSGWYEQYF. The CDR3 DNA sequence: TGCGGGACTAGCGGGTGGTACGAGCAGTACTTC.

V usage is TRBV2 and J usage is TRBJ2-7; 7 nucleotides align to TRBD1. After removal of 7 bases from V and 1 base from J, the junction contained 7 bases not matched to a gene. The CDR3 has 14 amino acids. From germline, CDR1 is SNHLY and CDR2 FYNNEI. CDR3 DNA: TGTGCCAGCACCCAACAGGGGCCATCCTACGAGCAGTACTTC. Its translation is CASTQQGPSYEQYF. The variable domain in full, completed from reference TRBV2 and TRBJ2-7, reads EPEVTQTPSHQVTQMGQEVILRCVPISNHLYFYWYRQILGQKVEFLVSFYNNEISEKSEIFDDQFSVERPDGSNFTLKIRSTKLEDSAMYFCASTQQGPSYEQYFGPGTRLTVT.

The chain joins TRBV6-5 to TRBJ2-5; TRBD1 might be the D (5 bases). The CDR3 runs to 16 residues. Germline CDR1 and CDR2: MNHEY and SVGAGI. V lost 0 bases to trimming and J lost 5 bases, with 16 bases between them. The CDR3 DNA follows: TGTGCCAGCAGTTACTCGATAGGGCAGGGTGGGGAGACCCAGTACTTC. Translation: CASSYSIGQGGETQYF.

J is TRBJ2-2 and V is TRBV28; D possibly corresponds to TRBD1 (6 bases). V lost 3 bases, J lost 6 bases, and 14 bases lay in between. CDR1 is MDHEN, CDR2 SYDVKM, per germline. This CDR3 has 15 amino acids. CDR3 region: CASSLGAGPSGELFF. The DNA of the CDR3 is TGTGCCAGCAGTTTGGGGGCAGGTCCGTCCGGGGAGCTGTTTTTT.

This rearrangement joins TRBV2 to TRBJ2-7; D possibly corresponds to TRBD2 (6 bases). Germline V gene lookup returns CDR1 SNHLY and CDR2 FYNNEI. This CDR3 comprises 17 residues. Trimming shortened V by 3 bases and J by 0 bases, and 18 bases separated the two germline ends. This chain's CDR3 is CASSEMIYRGVSYEQYF. DNA of the CDR3: TGTGCCAGCAGTGAGATGATCTACCGCGGGGTCTCCTACGAGCAGTACTTC.

This chain connects TRBV7-6 to TRBJ1-1; TRBD1 matches 7 bases. The CDR3 loop spans 16 amino acids. After removal of 5 bases from V and 1 base from J, the junction contained 10 bases not matched to a gene. Germline CDR1 is SGHVS and CDR2 is FNYEAQ. CDR3 coding DNA: TGTGCCAGCAGCCCCATCTTGGGACAGTCGAACACTGAAGCTTTCTTT. As protein: CASSPILGQSNTEAFF. The full variable domain, its missing parts supplied by reference TRBV7-6 and TRBJ1-1, is GAGVSQSPRYKVTKRGQDVALRCDPISGHVSLYWYRQALGQGPEFLTYFNYEAQQDKSGLPNDRFSAERPEGSISTLTIQRTEQRDSAMYRCASSPILGQSNTEAFFGQGTRLTVV.

The J gene is TRBJ2-2, the V gene TRBV5-1; D possibly corresponds to TRBD1 (5 bases). V was shortened by 3 bases and J by 4 bases, with 10 bases between the two germline ends. Germline CDR1 SGHRS, CDR2 YFSETQ. The CDR3 is 14 residues long. The CDR3 DNA reads as TGCGCCAGCAGCTGGACACCTCTCACCGGGGAGCTGTTTTTT. Protein sequence: CASSWTPLTGELFF.

The rearrangement uses TRBV2 and TRBJ1-1; D possibly corresponds to TRBD1 (6 bases). Trimming left V 8 bases short and J 0 bases short, with 16 bases between. In germline, CDR1 is SNHLY, CDR2 FYNNEI. The CDR3 consists of 15 residues. CDR3 region: CASVESRDMNTEAFF. In DNA, the CDR3 is TGTGCCAGCGTAGAGAGTCGGGACATGAACACTGAAGCTTTCTTT.

The chain joins TRBV5-6 to TRBJ1-2, with TRBD1 matching over 7 bases. Unmatched junction bases numbered 5, after V lost 2 bases and J lost 4 bases. Germline V gene lookup returns CDR1 SGHDT and CDR2 YYEEEE. The CDR3 runs 14 residues. The CDR3 coding sequence is TGTGCCAGCAGCTTTCCAGGGGGTGGCTATGGCTACACCTTC. Amino acids: CASSFPGGGYGYTF.

This sequence joins TRBV20-1 and TRBJ2-3; tentatively, D is TRBD2 (5 bases). Trimming removed 7 bases from V and 0 bases from J, with 5 bases in between. The CDR3 totals 11 residues. The germline V gene encodes CDR1 DFQATT and CDR2 SNEGSKA (reference sequence). CDR3 region: CSGGSTDTQYF. The CDR3 coding sequence is TGCAGTGGCGGGAGCACAGATACGCAGTATTTT.

This chain uses TRBV4-1 with TRBJ2-3, with 13 bases identical to TRBD2. V gave up 4 bases and J gave up 0 bases; unmatched junction bases: 1. Germline V lookup: CDR1 MGHRA, CDR2 YSYEKL. This CDR3 has 16 amino acids. The CDR3 reads CASSPLAGGSTDTQYF. The CDR3 DNA sequence: TGCGCCAGCAGCCCACTAGCGGGGGGGAGCACAGATACGCAGTATTTT.

V and J are TRBV30 and TRBJ2-1; D unclear. Germline V gene sequence: CDR1 GTSNPN, CDR2 SVGIG (reference sequence). Trimming pared 5 bases from V and 6 bases from J, leaving 14 bases between. The CDR3 totals 13 residues. The CDR3 bases are TGTGCCTGGGATCGCCTTACAGTCAATGAGCAGTTCTTC. It is translated as CAWDRLTVNEQFF.

This clone was found a few times. The rearrangement joins TRBV7-9 to TRBJ1-2; 11 bases match TRBD1. The germline CDR1 and CDR2 sequences are SEHNR and FQNEAQ (reference sequence). The CDR3 length is 14 residues. Trimming cost V 5 bases and J 7 bases; bases outside gene matches: 6. In DNA form, the CDR3 reads TGTGCCAGCAGCCGGACAGGGGGCGACCGTGGCTACACCTTC. It yields the protein CASSRTGGDRGYTF.

The rearrangement links TRBV19 to TRBJ2-2, with 7 nucleotides matching TRBD2. Trimming at V came to 6 bases and at J to 5 bases, leaving 6 bases not matched to a gene. In germline, CDR1 is LNHDA, CDR2 SQIVND (reference sequence). This CDR3 spans 14 amino acids. As DNA, the CDR3 is TGTGCCAGTAGAAATGGGGGAGGGACCGGGGAGCTGTTTTTT. Residues: CASRNGGGTGELFF.

V gene TRBV21-1 combines with J gene TRBJ2-6; the DNA was not compared with TRBD1, the D call given in the table. TRBV21-1 is a listed pseudogene. This CDR3 has 14 residues. CDR3 sequence: CASSKVRGANVLTF. CDR3 DNA: TGTGCCAGCAGCAAAGTCAGGGGGGCCAACGTCCTGACTTTC.

The chain couples TRBV20-1 to TRBJ2-5, with a possible D match to TRBD2 (5 bases). Trimming removed 3 bases at V and 7 bases at J, with 9 bases between. Germline V CDR1 and CDR2: DFQATT, SNEGSKA (reference sequence). This CDR3 is built from 11 residues. In DNA, the CDR3 is TGCAGTGCTAGGACCGAGGGGACCCAGTACTTC. Translating gives CSARTEGTQYF.

This rearrangement joins TRBV19 to TRBJ2-1; TRBD2 matches at 9 bases. CDR1 LNHDA and CDR2 SQIVND come from the germline V gene (reference sequence). This CDR3 has 15 residues. V dropped 8 bases and J dropped 6; count of bases not matched to a gene: 11. CDR3 coding DNA: TGTGCCAGTGCGAGCCTGGCTAGCGGGGTCAATGAGCAGTTCTTC. Its translation: CASASLASGVNEQFF. The whole variable domain, remainder taken from reference TRBV19 and TRBJ2-1, is DGGITQSPKYLFRKEGQNVTLSCEQNLNHDAMYWYRQDPGQGLRLIYYSQIVNDFQKGDIAEGYSVSREKKESFPLTVTSAQKNPTAFYLCASASLASGVNEQFFGPGTRLTVL.

The rearrangement uses TRBV4-3 and TRBJ1-3, with TRBD1 matching 7 bases. This CDR3 has 15 amino acids. The germline V gene encodes CDR1 LGHNA and CDR2 YSLEER. Losses at the gene ends were 0 bases for V and 8 bases for J; bases not matched to a gene: 7. CDR3 nucleotide sequence: TGCGCCAGCAGCCAAGACTCAGGGGGAGGAGACACCATATATTTT. It is translated as CASSQDSGGGDTIYF.

The rearrangement joins TRBV15 to TRBJ1-2, with TRBD1 as a possible D gene (5 bases). Germline CDR1 LNHNV, CDR2 YYDKDF (reference sequence). Trimming cost V 0 bases and J 0 bases, with 14 bases left between them. The CDR3 extends over 17 amino acids. The CDR3 coding sequence is TGTGCCACCAGCAGAGAAGGTCGGGGGAGGTCTAACTATGGCTACACCTTC. Translated: CATSREGRGRSNYGYTF.